This T cell receptor beta chain is drawn from a study of neoadjuvant nivolumab and ipilimumab in lung cancer. The repertoire was sequenced with immunoSEQ multiplex PCR; TCRdb's copy has only in-frame clones and lacks some. The data contain fewer than 20,000 clones, over 70% of them seen just once; the ten biggest clones take up about 2.1%. This clone was counted a single time. What it binds is not known. This CDR3 region has 13 residues. In germline, CDR1 is PRHDT, CDR2 FYEKMQ (reference sequence). V was clipped by 2 bases and J by 4 bases, with 5 bases between them. Broader study findings: Pretherapy blood TCR richness correlated positively with resected tumor richness.

Sequencing used peripheral blood, obtained before neoadjuvant nivolumab, alone or with ipilimumab. V and J are TRBV13 and TRBJ2-2; no definite D call. This receptor was identified in an adult with non-small cell lung cancer. CDR3 sequence reads: CASSLISTGELFF. CDR3 bases: TGTGCCAGCAGCTTAATCTCCACCGGGGAGCTGTTTTTT.